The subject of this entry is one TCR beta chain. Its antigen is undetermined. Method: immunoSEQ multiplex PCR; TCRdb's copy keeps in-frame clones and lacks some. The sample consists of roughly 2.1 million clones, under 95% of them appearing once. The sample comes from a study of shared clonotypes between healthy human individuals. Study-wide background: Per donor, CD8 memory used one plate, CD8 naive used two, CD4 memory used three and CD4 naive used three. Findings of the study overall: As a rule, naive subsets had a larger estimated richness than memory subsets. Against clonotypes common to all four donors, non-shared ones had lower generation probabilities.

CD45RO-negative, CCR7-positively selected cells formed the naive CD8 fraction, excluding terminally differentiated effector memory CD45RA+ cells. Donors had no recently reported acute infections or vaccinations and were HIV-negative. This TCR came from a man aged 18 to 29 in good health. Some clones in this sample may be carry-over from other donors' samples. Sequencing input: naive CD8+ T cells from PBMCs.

CDR3 amino acids: CASSLAGGALAEQYF. The CDR3 nucleotides are TGTGCCAGCAGCTTAGCGGGGGGCGCGCTCGCCGAGCAGTACTTC. V is TRBV7-2 and J is TRBJ2-7; D possibly uses TRBD1 or TRBD2 (6 bases each). The CDR3 is 15 residues long. The V end was cut by 0 bases, the J end by 6 bases, with 15 bases between. CDR1 and CDR2 (germline): SGHTA, FQGNSA.